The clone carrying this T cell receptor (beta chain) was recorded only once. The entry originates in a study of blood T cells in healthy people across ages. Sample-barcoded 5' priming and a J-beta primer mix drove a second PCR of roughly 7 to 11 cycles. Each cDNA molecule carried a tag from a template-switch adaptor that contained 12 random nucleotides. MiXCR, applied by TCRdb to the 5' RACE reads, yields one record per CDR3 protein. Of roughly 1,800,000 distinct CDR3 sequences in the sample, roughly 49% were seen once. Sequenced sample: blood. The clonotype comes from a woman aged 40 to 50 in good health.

CDR3 in DNA: TGTGCCAGCAGAAAAACAGGGGGCGCGGGAAATGAGCAGTTCTTC. Translation: CASRKTGGAGNEQFF. The gene calls are TRBV7-2 and TRBJ2-1; 9 nucleotides line up with TRBD1. V gave up 6 bases and J gave up 7 bases; unmatched junction bases: 10. CDR1 and CDR2 (germline): SGHTA, FQGNSA. The CDR3 runs 15 residues.